This record looks at one T cell receptor (beta chain) sequence and its context. In Seattle, patients joined the study during active infection and were tracked longitudinally. In the original analysis: The assay estimated nucleated cells by amplifying reference gene primers. Produced via immunoSEQ multiplex PCR; TCRdb's table is partial and in-frame only. V and J calls and clone size come straight from that table; D and trimming were deduced from the DNA. Among roughly 100,000 clones listed, 85% to 90% were seen once. The sample is drawn from a study of blood T cell repertoires in COVID-19. The wider study: Sites in the United States, Italy and Spain provided acute and convalescent COVID-19 samples. The cDNA or gDNA used as material had been derived from T cells, B-cell-depleted T cells, or PBMCs.

Sequencing was carried out using peripheral blood. The sequence derives from a human donor with COVID-19, enrolled during active disease. The donor label of this sample is uncertain.

CDR3 coding DNA: TGTGCCAGCAGCCCCAGGACTAGGGGCACCTACAATGAGCAGTTCTTC. Its protein is CASSPRTRGTYNEQFF. The rearrangement joins TRBV7-3 to TRBJ2-1; TRBD2 matches 7 bases. Germline trimming cut 5 bases from V and 2 bases from J; bases unmatched to any gene: 9. Germline V gives CDR1 SGHTA, CDR2 FQGTGA. CDR3 length equals 16 residues.